Detailed here is one TCR beta chain. Its antigen remains unidentified. Some clones are missing from TCRdb's copy, which holds only in-frame ones; the method was immunoSEQ multiplex PCR. Among some 690,000 clones, around 91% were seen once, and the ten largest hold approximately 35%. This entry comes from a study of shared clonotypes between healthy human individuals. Study-level background: Plates per donor: three CD4 naive, three CD4 memory, two CD8 naive, one CD8 memory.

The study, taken as a whole, reports: Clonotypes shared by all four donors outscored non-shared clonotypes in generation probability. Only blood samples were collected, and tissue repertoires likely differ. The represented genetic and exposure-history diversity was limited by the small number of donors.

This CDR3 has 13 residues. Germline V gives CDR1 SGHDN, CDR2 FVKESK. Trimming took off 4 bases at V and 8 bases at J, with 11 bases between the two ends. The source of this sequence is a young man in good health. Some clones in this sample may be carry-over from other donors' samples. The sample comprised memory CD8+ T cells from PBMCs. Subset defined: CD45RO+ cells pooled with CCR7-negative TemRA cells. The chain carries TRBV14 and TRBJ2-2, with D unclear. CDR3 in DNA: TGTGCCAGCAGCCGCTTAAAGTTGGGGGAGCTGTTTTTT. It yields the protein CASSRLKLGELFF. Complete variable domain (other parts from reference TRBV14 and TRBJ2-2): EAGVTQFPSHSVIEKGQTVTLRCDPISGHDNLYWYRRVMGKEIKFLLHFVKESKQDESGMPNNRFLAERTGGTYSTLKVQPAELEDSGVYFCASSRLKLGELFFGEGSRLTVL.